Listed below are T cell receptor beta chains from one sample, sequenced in a study of blood T cell repertoires in COVID-19. Profiled with immunoSEQ multiplex PCR; TCRdb holds only in-frame clones, not every one. The sample lists around 70,000 clones, 75% to 90% seen once, with less than 0.65% in the top ten. Sample: peripheral blood. The receptors shown here come from a man in his fifties or sixties with acute or convalescent COVID-19. The CDR3 runs from the conserved cysteine through the conserved F or W. D genes are given only for firm matches. The listing skips clone size in some rows; elsewhere it reads once, few, many or a size class.

v_call,clone_size,d_call,j_call,cdr3_aa,cdr3_nt
TRBV7-2,once,-,TRBJ2-5,CASTDFQETQYF,TGTGCCAGCACGGACTTCCAAGAGACCCAGTACTTC
TRBV12-5,-,TRBD1,TRBJ1-2,CASGSGDRGPRGYTF,TGTGCTAGTGGTTCGGGGGACAGGGGGCCGAGGGGCTACACCTTC
TRBV6-6,-,TRBD2,TRBJ2-7,CASTLRTSGGYEQYF,TGTGCCAGCACCTTGAGGACTAGCGGGGGCTACGAGCAGTACTTC
TRBV19,few,-,TRBJ2-5,CASSIARTATETQYF,TGTGCCAGTAGTATAGCTAGGACAGCCACAGAGACCCAGTACTTC
TRBV3-1/TRBV3-2,-,TRBD2,TRBJ2-3,CASLAGGPGDTQYF,TGTGCCAGTTTAGCGGGGGGACCCGGTGATACGCAGTATTTT
TRBV5-1,-,TRBD1,TRBJ2-7,CASSPWPGQGAYEQYF,TGCGCCAGCAGCCCCTGGCCGGGACAGGGGGCCTACGAGCAGTACTTC
TRBV19,-,TRBD1,TRBJ1-5,CASRGQDQYSNQPQHF,TGTGCCAGTAGGGGACAGGACCAATATAGCAATCAGCCCCAGCATTTT
TRBV6-6,-,-,TRBJ2-2,CASSHRQGNTGELFF,TGTGCCAGCAGTCACAGGCAGGGAAACACCGGGGAGCTGTTTTTT
TRBV11-2,-,-,TRBJ2-1,CASSLGAGAYNEQFF,TGTGCCAGCAGCTTGGGGGCAGGGGCCTACAATGAGCAGTTCTTC
TRBV27,-,-,TRBJ1-1,CASSLYGQGLNTEAFF,TGTGCCAGCAGTTTATACGGCCAGGGTTTGAACACTGAAGCTTTCTTT
TRBV27,once,TRBD2,TRBJ2-3,CASSLYRLQRGTDTQYF,TGTGCCAGCAGTTTATATCGACTACAGCGGGGGACAGATACGCAGTATTTT
TRBV5-5,-,TRBD2,TRBJ2-3,CASSFRTSGTDTQYF,TGTGCCAGCAGCTTCAGGACTAGCGGCACAGATACGCAGTATTTT
TRBV7-9,-,TRBD2,TRBJ2-3,CASSFGTSYTDTQYF,TGTGCCAGCAGCTTTGGGACTAGCTACACAGATACGCAGTATTTT
TRBV13,-,-,TRBJ2-3,CASSLTRNSGTDTQYF,TGTGCCAGCAGCCTTACACGGAATAGCGGCACAGATACGCAGTATTTT